Listed here is a single T cell receptor beta chain. The antigen remains unidentified. Specified time point: blood 4 weeks post-SBRT, at nephrectomy. The treatment here: 15 Gy SBRT to primary tumor, nephrectomy 4 weeks later. This sample was included in a study of radiation and T cells in renal cell carcinoma. Study observations and caveats: Top tumor clonotypes rose in blood 2 weeks post-radiation, then contracted.

Germline values: CDR1 MNHNS, CDR2 SASEGT. The V and J ends lost 5 bases and 2 bases, in that order; junction bases with no gene match: 5. The CDR3 sequence is 14 residues long. Produced via immunoSEQ multiplex PCR; TCRdb's table is partial and in-frame only. The sample yields some 44,000 clones, roughly four fifths seen once. Sequencing used blood, obtained from a patient whose treatment included radiotherapy and nephrectomy. The chain is built from TRBV6-1 and TRBJ2-7, with 8 nucleotides matching TRBD1. This receptor was obtained from a woman aged 65 to 85 with renal cell carcinoma. The DNA for the CDR3 is TGTGCCAGCAGTCACCGGGACAGGCCCTACGAGCAGTACTTC. Encoded protein: CASSHRDRPYEQYF.